This T cell receptor beta chain was sequenced for a study of molecular identifiers for immune sequencing clone quantification. Study-level background: RNA, taken in replicates from about 19,000 or 110,000 naive CD8 cells, was split five ways, with four sequenced.

Generation of bulk TCR libraries relied on previously described methods and listed TCR primers. TCRdb re-called the PCR reads through MiXCR, storing one row per CDR3 protein. There are about 510,000 distinct CDR3 sequences in the sample; around 23% occur only once, and under 0.8% lies in the top ten. CDR1 SEHNR and CDR2 FQNEAQ come from the germline V gene (reference sequence). V lost 5 bases and J lost 0, with 8 bases in between. The CDR3 runs to 13 residues. About this clonotype itself: Its antigen is undetermined.

Libraries of naive CD8 T cells were made from 20,000 to 1,000,000 sorted cells. They used 10%, 30% or 50% RNA. Study-level results: Sizes of clones that are highly expanded could be underestimated (if identical TCR molecules share a barcode).

The clonotype originates from a human donor in good health. Some libraries in this study had Jurkat cell RNA spiked in. The material sequenced was naive CD8+ T cells from blood, with Jurkat cell RNA spiked in. Subset defined: FACS-sorted CD8+CD4-CCR7+CD45RA+ naive T cells. The chain joins TRBV7-9 to TRBJ2-7, with D tentatively TRBD1 (6 bases). In nucleotides, the CDR3 is TGTGCCAGCAGCAACAGGGCCTCCTACGAGCAGTACTTC. Its protein is CASSNRASYEQYF.